The 9 T cell receptor beta chains below all came from one sample that was sequenced in a study of blood T cells in healthy people across ages (dated by TCRdb to 2015 to 2017). Library preparation employed 5' RACE. Instrument used: Illumina HiSeq 2500. The second PCR ran for about 6 to 12 cycles and used a J-beta primer mix along with a sample-barcoded 5' primer. The public reads were reanalyzed by TCRdb: fastp trimming at Q25, MiXCR alignment, in-frame beta chains only. Every distinct CDR3 protein forms one entry, paired with its most common genes and DNA. The sample table shows over 1,300,000 distinct CDR3 sequences, and around 59% are seen once. Over 5% of the sample belongs to the ten largest clones. Sequencing used blood. The receptors here all came from a man aged 18 to 29 in good health.

The chain uses TRBV20-1 and TRBJ2-5, with TRBD2 matching 8 bases. Trimming took 7 bases from V and 4 from J; bases not matched to a gene: 14. This CDR3 has 15 amino acids. Germline assignment: CDR1 DFQATT and CDR2 SNEGSKA (reference sequence). As DNA, the CDR3 is TGCAGTGGGGTCATGGGGGCGGGGGGAGGAGAGACCCAGTACTTC. It codes for CSGVMGAGGGETQYF.

This clonotype has only a few counts. The CDR3 sequence: CASSVGTNNVEKLFF. In DNA, the CDR3 is TGTGCCAGCAGCGTAGGGACAAATAACGTTGAAAAACTGTTTTTT. The V call is TRBV9, the J call TRBJ1-4; D is possibly TRBD1 (5 bases). This CDR3 contains 15 residues. The V end was cut by 0 bases, the J end by 7 bases, with 13 bases between. Germline CDR1 SGDLS, CDR2 YYNGEE.

The chain combines TRBV15 with TRBJ1-5, with D maybe TRBD1 (6 bases). CDR3 length: 17 residues. The V end was cut by 0 bases, the J end by 0 bases, with 12 bases between. CDR1 LNHNV and CDR2 YYDKDF come from the germline V gene (reference sequence). The CDR3 DNA is TGTGCCACCAGCAGAGACGGGGGGCACTATAGCAATCAGCCCCAGCATTTT. This sequence encodes CATSRDGGHYSNQPQHF.

This rearrangement joins TRBV7-2 to TRBJ1-6; 8 nucleotides match TRBD1. V trimming: 2 bases; J trimming: 9 bases; junction bases outside the gene matches: 6. This CDR3 has 15 residues. Germline V lookup: CDR1 SGHTA, CDR2 FQGNSA. The CDR3 spells CASSLYRGTGSPLHF. The CDR3 DNA follows: TGTGCCAGCAGCTTATACAGGGGGACAGGTTCACCCCTCCACTTT.

The chain carries TRBV6-1 and TRBJ2-1; perhaps TRBD1 as D (6 bases). Germline CDR1 reads MNHNS; CDR2 reads SASEGT. The CDR3 totals 17 residues. V lost 2 bases and J lost 2, with 16 bases in between. The CDR3 reads CASSEIRGRGTYNEQFF. In DNA form, the CDR3 reads TGTGCCAGCAGTGAAATTAGGGGGAGAGGGACCTACAATGAGCAGTTCTTC.

The chain carries TRBV6-5 and TRBJ1-1; possible D gene TRBD1, 6 bases. Trimming stripped 6 bases from V and 1 base from J, with 15 bases between. The CDR3 has 15 residues. Germline V lookup: CDR1 MNHEY, CDR2 SVGAGI. The CDR3 bases are TGTGCCAGCAGCCTAAGGGGGGTTCCGAACACTGAAGCTTTCTTT. Its translation is CASSLRGVPNTEAFF.

The chain combines TRBV6-1 with TRBJ2-7; D might be TRBD1 or TRBD2, each matching 6 bases. The germline V and J ends were trimmed by 6 bases and 1 base, with 10 bases remaining between them. The CDR3 is 13 residues long. The V gene's germline CDR1 is MNHNS and CDR2 SASEGT. The CDR3 sequence is CASRGGLSYEQYF. The CDR3 coding sequence is TGTGCCAGCAGAGGGGGACTTTCCTACGAGCAGTACTTC.

The CDR3 loop is CSAGMGQDTDTQYF. In DNA form, the CDR3 reads TGCAGCGCCGGCATGGGACAGGACACAGATACGCAGTATTTT. The V gene is TRBV29-1, the J gene TRBJ2-3; 8 nucleotides agree with TRBD1. The germline gives CDR1 SQVTM, CDR2 ANQGSEA. V shed 7 bases, J shed 2 bases, and the junction held 8 bases outside the gene matches. This CDR3 has 14 amino acids.

V and J are TRBV5-1 and TRBJ2-5; 8 bases are a match to TRBD2. The CDR3 covers 17 residues. The V gene's germline CDR1 is SGHRS and CDR2 YFSETQ. J lost 2 bases, V lost 0 bases, and 9 bases had no gene match. CDR3 in DNA: TGCGCCAGCAGCTTGGGGCAGGGGACTAGGCCACAAGAGACCCAGTACTTC. It translates to CASSLGQGTRPQETQYF.